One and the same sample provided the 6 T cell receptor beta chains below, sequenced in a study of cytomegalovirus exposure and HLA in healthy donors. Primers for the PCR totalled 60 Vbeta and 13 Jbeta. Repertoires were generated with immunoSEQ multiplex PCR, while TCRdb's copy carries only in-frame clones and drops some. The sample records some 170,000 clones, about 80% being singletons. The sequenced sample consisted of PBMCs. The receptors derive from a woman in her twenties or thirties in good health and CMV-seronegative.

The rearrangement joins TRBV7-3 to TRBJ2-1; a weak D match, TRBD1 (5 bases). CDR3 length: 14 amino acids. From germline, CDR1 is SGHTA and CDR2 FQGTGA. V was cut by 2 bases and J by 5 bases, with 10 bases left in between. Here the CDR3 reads CASSLFRENNEQFF. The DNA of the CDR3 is TGTGCCAGCAGCTTATTCAGGGAAAACAATGAGCAGTTCTTC. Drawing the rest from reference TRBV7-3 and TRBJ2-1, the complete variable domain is GAGVSQTPSNKVTEKGKYVELRCDPISGHTALYWYRQSLGQGPEFLIYFQGTGAADDSGLPNDRFFAVRPEGSVSTLKIQRTERGDSAVYLCASSLFRENNEQFFGPGTRLTVL.

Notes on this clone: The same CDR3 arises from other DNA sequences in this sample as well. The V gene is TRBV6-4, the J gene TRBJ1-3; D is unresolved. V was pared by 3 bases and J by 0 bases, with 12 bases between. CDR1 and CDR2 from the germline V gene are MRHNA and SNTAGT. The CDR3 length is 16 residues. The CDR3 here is CASSDPGSTSGNTIYF. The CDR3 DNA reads TGTGCCAGCAGTGATCCGGGGTCTACCTCTGGAAACACCATATATTTT.

CDR3 DNA sequence: TGTGCCAGCTCACCCGGTAATATGAACACTGAAGCTTTCTTT. Protein: CASSPGNMNTEAFF. The V gene is TRBV18, the J gene TRBJ1-1; no clear D. The V end was cut by 3 bases, the J end by 0 bases, with 8 bases between. The CDR3 contains 14 residues. CDR1 KGHSH and CDR2 LQKENI come from the germline V gene.

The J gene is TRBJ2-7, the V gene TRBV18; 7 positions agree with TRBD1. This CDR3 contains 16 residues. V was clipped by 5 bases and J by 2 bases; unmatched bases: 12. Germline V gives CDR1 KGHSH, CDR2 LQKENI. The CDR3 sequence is CASSNWTGSVAYEQYF. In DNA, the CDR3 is TGTGCCAGCTCAAATTGGACAGGCTCCGTCGCCTACGAGCAGTACTTC.

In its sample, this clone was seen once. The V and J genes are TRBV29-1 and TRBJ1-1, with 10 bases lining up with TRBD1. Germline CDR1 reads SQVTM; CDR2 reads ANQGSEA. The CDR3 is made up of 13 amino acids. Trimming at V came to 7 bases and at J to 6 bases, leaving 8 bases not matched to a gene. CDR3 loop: CSARQGARAEAFF. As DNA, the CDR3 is TGCAGCGCTAGACAGGGGGCTAGGGCTGAAGCTTTCTTT.

The CDR3 here is CASSSRVGGLRETQYF. DNA of the CDR3: TGTGCCAGCAGCTCGCGAGTGGGGGGGCTTCGAGAGACCCAGTACTTC. The chain employs TRBV9 and TRBJ2-5; D is perhaps TRBD2 (7 bases). Germline CDR1 is SGDLS and CDR2 is YYNGEE. V lost 4 bases, J lost 4 bases, and 20 bases lay in between. The CDR3 consists of 16 residues.